This T cell receptor beta chain was observed in a study of immune heterogeneity within non-small cell lung tumors. The authors amplified TCR beta CDR3 by multiplex PCR with 32 V and 13 J primers. TCRdb used MiXCR to reprocess the multiplex PCR reads, holding one entry per CDR3 protein. The table has more than 2,500 distinct CDR3 sequences, around 59% seen once; the top ten hold around 9.9%. Bulk tumor genomic DNA (approximately 600 ng per sample) served as template. Taken during surgery, several biopsies per primary tumor were spaced as far apart as possible within the tumor mass. Patients with untreated, newly diagnosed non-small cell lung cancer underwent curative surgery. Trimming removed 6 bases at V and 1 base at J, with 10 bases between. The V gene's germline CDR1 is MNHNS and CDR2 SASEGT. The CDR3 loop spans 14 amino acids.

The chain carries TRBV6-1 and TRBJ1-3; D is unresolved. The sample consisted of lung tumor tissue. This TCR was recovered from a man aged 70-80 years with non-small cell lung cancer. The CDR3, as DNA: TGTGCCAGCAGCAGAGCCTTGTCTGGAAACACCATATATTTT. Encoded protein: CASSRALSGNTIYF.